This T cell receptor (beta chain) was documented in a study of OX40 agonist ivuxolimab in advanced cancers. Study outcomes and limitations: At doses 0.1 to 3.0 mg/kg, CD4+ and CD8+ clones expanded.

Assay used: immunoSEQ multiplex PCR; TCRdb lists only in-frame clones, some missing. The sample consists of about 31,000 clones, 90% of them appearing once. Of note for this clone: Its target is not known.

V dropped 6 bases and J dropped 7 bases, with 13 bases sitting between them. The CDR3 is 12 residues long. Looked up from germline, CDR1 is SGHAT and CDR2 is FQNNGV. V is TRBV11-2 and J is TRBJ2-7, with TRBD2 as a possible D gene (6 bases). The TCR comes from an adult with an advanced solid tumor such as melanoma, head and neck, liver or kidney cancer. The material was CD4+ or CD8+ T cells sorted from blood, obtained in a trial of the OX40 agonist ivuxolimab. The CDR3 sequence is CASSPLGGEQYF. CDR3 nucleotides: TGTGCCAGCAGTCCCCTGGGGGGAGAGCAGTACTTC.